This entry features one TCR beta chain sequence. The antigen is not known. This sample includes further DNA sequences coding for the same CDR3. The study ran its PCR with 60 Vbeta and 13 Jbeta primers. Sequencing used immunoSEQ multiplex PCR; TCRdb keeps in-frame clones, though not all of them. The sample has tens of thousands of clones; approximately 55% are singletons. This record comes from a study of cytomegalovirus exposure and HLA in healthy donors. Points from the study as a whole: Most subjects' HLA-A and HLA-B alleles were reportedly predicted from TCR beta sequences. When a later analysis was performed, an Asian-associated ancestry cluster reportedly had fewer N-insertions than the roughly 730-donor mean. In a later analysis, common viral pathogens appeared linked to several of the most significant clusters.

CDR1 is SGHTA and CDR2 is FQGTGA in the germline V gene. V was shortened by 2 bases and J by 2 bases, with 9 bases between the two germline ends. The CDR3 is made up of 14 amino acids. Sequences were obtained from PBMCs. The rearrangement links TRBV7-3 to TRBJ1-1; TRBD1 is a possible D gene (5 bases). This receptor was obtained from a woman aged 35 to 49 in good health and CMV-seropositive. CDR3 region: CASSLGGENTEAFF. DNA for the CDR3: TGTGCCAGCAGCTTAGGGGGGGAAAACACTGAAGCTTTCTTT.